This T cell receptor (beta chain) was retrieved from a study of CD8 T cells in ankylosing spondylitis. General study points: Seemingly distinctive of ankylosing spondylitis blood was a TCR beta motif formed by eight highly homologous variants. Reportedly, disease-linked clones are significantly enriched in ankylosing spondylitis patients' matched synovial fluid.

From the 5' RACE reads, TCRdb called clonotypes with MiXCR, one entry per CDR3 protein. The table has roughly 250,000 distinct CDR3 sequences, 10% to 13% seen once. V was clipped by 7 bases and J by 4 bases; unmatched bases: 7. CDR1 and CDR2 from the germline V gene are MNHNS and SASEGT. There are 15 residues in the CDR3. Many counts were recorded for this clonotype. Its antigen is not identified. The TCR sequence derives from a male donor with ankylosing spondylitis or in good health (not recorded which). The chain couples TRBV6-1 to TRBJ2-2; 9 bases align to TRBD1. Sequenced: blood, either unsorted or a sorted T cell fraction (not recorded which). This CDR3 is CASTAGTGFTGELFF. Here the CDR3 DNA reads TGTGCCAGCACTGCCGGGACAGGGTTCACCGGGGAGCTGTTTTTT.